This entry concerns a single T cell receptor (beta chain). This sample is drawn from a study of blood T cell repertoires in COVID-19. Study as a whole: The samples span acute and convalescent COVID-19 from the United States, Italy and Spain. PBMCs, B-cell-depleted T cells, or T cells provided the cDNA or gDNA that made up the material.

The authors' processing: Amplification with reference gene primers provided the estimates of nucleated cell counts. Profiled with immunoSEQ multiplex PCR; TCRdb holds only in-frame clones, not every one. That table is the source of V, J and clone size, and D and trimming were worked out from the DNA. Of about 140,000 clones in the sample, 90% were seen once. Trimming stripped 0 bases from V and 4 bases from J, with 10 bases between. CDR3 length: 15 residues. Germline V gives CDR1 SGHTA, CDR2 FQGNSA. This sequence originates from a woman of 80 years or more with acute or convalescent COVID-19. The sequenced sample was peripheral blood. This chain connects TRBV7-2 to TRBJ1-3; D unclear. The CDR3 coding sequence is TGTGCCAGCAGCTTAGCCCCCAGCGCGGGAAACACCATATATTTT. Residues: CASSLAPSAGNTIYF.